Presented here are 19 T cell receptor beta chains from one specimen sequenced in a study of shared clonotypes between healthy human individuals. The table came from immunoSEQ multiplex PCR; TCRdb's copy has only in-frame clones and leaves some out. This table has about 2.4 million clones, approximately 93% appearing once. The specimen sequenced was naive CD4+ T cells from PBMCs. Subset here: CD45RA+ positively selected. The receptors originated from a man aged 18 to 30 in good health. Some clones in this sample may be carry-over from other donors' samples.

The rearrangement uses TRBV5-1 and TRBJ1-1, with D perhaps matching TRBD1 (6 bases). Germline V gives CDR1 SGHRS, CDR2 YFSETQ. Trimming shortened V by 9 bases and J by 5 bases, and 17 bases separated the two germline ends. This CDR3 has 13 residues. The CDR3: CANRPGVGTEAFF. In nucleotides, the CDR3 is TGCGCCAACAGGCCAGGGGTTGGAACTGAAGCTTTCTTT.

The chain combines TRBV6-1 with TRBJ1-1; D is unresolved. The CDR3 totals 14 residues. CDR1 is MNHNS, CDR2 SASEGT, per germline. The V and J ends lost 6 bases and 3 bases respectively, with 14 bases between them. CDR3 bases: TGTGCCAGCAGCAAAGCCGGGTTTTACACTGAAGCTTTCTTT. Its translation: CASSKAGFYTEAFF.

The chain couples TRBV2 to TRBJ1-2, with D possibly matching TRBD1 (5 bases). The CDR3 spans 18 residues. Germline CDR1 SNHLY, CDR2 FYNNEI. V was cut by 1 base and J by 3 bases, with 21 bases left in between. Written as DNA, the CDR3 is TGTGCCAGCAGTGAAGGCCGGGGAACAGACAGCTTCTACTATGGCTACACCTTC. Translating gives CASSEGRGTDSFYYGYTF.

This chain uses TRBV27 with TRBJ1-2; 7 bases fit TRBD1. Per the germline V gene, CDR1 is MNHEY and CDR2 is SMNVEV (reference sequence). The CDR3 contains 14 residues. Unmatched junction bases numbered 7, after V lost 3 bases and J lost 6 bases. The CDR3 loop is CASSLKQGVDGYTF. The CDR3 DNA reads TGTGCCAGCAGTTTGAAGCAGGGGGTGGATGGCTACACCTTC.

The CDR3 loop is CSARKEEAFF. The CDR3, as DNA: TGCAGTGCTAGGAAAGAGGAAGCTTTCTTT. The V and J genes are TRBV20-1 and TRBJ1-1; no firm D call. Germline CDR1 and CDR2: DFQATT and SNEGSKA (reference sequence). The CDR3 is 10 residues long. V was shortened by 3 bases and J by 8 bases, with 7 bases between the two germline ends.

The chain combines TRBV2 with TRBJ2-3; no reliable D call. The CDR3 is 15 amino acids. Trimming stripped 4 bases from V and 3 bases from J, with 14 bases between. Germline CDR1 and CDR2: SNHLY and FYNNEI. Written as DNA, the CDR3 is TGTGCCAGCAGTGGTTTTGGCGAGTCGACAGATACGCAGTATTTT. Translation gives CASSGFGESTDTQYF.

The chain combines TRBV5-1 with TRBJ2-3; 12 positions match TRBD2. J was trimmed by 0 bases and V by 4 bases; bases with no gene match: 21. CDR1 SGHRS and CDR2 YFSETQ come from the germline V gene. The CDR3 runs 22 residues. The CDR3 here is CASSLPSASGRAGATSTDTQYF. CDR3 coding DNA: TGCGCCAGCAGCCTACCCTCGGCTAGCGGGAGGGCCGGGGCCACAAGCACAGATACGCAGTATTTT. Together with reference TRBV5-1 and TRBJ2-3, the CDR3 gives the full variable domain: KAGVTQTPRYLIKTRGQQVTLSCSPISGHRSVSWYQQTPGQGLQFLFEYFSETQRNKGNFPGRFSGRQFSNSRSEMNVSTLELGDSALYLCASSLPSASGRAGATSTDTQYFGPGTRLTVL.

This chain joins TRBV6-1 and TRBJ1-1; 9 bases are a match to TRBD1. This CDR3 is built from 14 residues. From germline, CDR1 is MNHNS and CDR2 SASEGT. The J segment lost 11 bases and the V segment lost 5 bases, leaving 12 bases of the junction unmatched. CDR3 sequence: CASSQLQGAELAFF. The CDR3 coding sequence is TGTGCCAGCAGTCAACTACAGGGGGCCGAACTCGCTTTCTTT.

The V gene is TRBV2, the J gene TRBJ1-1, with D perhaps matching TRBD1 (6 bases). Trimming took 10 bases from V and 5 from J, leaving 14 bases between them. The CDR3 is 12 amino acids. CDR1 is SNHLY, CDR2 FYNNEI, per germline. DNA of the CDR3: TGTGCCACCACTACAGGGAGGACTGAAGCTTTCTTT. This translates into CATTTGRTEAFF.

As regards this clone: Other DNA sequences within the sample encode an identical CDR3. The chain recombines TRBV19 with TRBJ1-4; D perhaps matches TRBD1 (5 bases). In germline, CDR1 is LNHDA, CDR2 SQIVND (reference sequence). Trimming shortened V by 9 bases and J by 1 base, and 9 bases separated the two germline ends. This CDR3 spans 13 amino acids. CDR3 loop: CASRDGTNEKLFF. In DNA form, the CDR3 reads TGTGCCAGCCGGGACGGAACTAATGAAAAACTGTTTTTT.

The CDR3 DNA sequence: TGTGCCAGCCGAGGGCGGGGTAATAACTATGGCTACACCTTC. Translated: CASRGRGNNYGYTF. V gene TRBV28 combines with J gene TRBJ1-2, with unresolved D. The CDR3 has 14 residues. V was cut by 8 bases and J by 1 base, with 14 bases left in between. Germline CDR1 MDHEN, CDR2 SYDVKM.

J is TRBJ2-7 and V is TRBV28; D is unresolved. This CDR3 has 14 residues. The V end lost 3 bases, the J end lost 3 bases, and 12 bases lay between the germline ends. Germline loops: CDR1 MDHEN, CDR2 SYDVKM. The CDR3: CASSFQKFHYEQYF. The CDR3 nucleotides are TGTGCCAGCAGTTTTCAGAAGTTTCACTACGAGCAGTACTTC.

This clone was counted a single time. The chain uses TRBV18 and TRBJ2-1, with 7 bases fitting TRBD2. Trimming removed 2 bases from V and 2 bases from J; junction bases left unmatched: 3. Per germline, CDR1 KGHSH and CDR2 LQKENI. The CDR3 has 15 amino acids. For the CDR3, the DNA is TGTGCCAGCTCACCAGAAGCGGGACCCTACAATGAGCAGTTCTTC. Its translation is CASSPEAGPYNEQFF.

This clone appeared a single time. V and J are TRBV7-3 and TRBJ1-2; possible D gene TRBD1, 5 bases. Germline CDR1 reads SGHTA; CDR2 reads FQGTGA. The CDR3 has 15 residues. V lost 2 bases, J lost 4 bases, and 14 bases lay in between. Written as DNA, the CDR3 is TGTGCCAGCAGCTTATTAGACAGCCGGGGCTATGGCTACACCTTC. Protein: CASSLLDSRGYGYTF.

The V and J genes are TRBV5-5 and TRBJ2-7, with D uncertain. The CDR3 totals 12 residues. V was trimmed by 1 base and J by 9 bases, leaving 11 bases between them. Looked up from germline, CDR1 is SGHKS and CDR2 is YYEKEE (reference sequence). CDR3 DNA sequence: TGTGCCAGCAGCTTGAGTATGCTTGGGCAGTACTTC. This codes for CASSLSMLGQYF.

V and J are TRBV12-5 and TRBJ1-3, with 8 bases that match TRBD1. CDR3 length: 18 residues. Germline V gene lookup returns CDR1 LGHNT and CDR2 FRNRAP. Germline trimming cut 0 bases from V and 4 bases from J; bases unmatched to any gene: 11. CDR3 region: CASGLVQLGDRRGNTIYF. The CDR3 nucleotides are TGTGCTAGTGGTTTGGTACAGTTGGGGGACAGGAGAGGAAACACCATATATTTT.

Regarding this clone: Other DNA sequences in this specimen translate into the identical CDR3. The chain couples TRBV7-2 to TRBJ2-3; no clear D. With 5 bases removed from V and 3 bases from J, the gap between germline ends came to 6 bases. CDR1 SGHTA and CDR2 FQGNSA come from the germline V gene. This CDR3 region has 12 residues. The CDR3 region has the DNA TGTGCCAGCAGCGCCGGGACAGATACGCAGTATTTT. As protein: CASSAGTDTQYF.

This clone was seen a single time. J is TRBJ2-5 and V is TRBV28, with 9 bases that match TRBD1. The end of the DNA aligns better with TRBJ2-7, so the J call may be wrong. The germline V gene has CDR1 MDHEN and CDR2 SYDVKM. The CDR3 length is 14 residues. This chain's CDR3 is CASSFRDRVHEQYF. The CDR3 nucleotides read TGTGCCAGCAGTTTCCGGGACAGGGTCCACGAGCAGTACTTC.

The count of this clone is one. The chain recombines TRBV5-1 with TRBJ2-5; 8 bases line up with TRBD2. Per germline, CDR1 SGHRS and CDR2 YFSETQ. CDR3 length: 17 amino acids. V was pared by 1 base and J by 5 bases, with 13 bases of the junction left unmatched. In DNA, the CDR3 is TGCGCCAGCAGCTTGTACCCTCCAGCGGGAGCCAGGGAGACCCAGTACTTC. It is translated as CASSLYPPAGARETQYF.